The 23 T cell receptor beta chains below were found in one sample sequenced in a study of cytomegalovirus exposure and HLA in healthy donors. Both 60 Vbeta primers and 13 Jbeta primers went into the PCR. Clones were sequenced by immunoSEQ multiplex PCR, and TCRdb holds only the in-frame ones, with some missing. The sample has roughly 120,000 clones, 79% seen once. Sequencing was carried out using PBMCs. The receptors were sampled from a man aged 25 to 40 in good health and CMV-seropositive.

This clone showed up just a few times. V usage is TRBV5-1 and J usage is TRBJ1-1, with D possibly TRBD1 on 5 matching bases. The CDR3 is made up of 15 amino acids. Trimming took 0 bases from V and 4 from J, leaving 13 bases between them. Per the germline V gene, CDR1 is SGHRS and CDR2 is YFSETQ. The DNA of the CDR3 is TGCGCCAGCAGCTTGGTTTTGGGGGGAGGCACTGAAGCTTTCTTT. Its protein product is CASSLVLGGGTEAFF.

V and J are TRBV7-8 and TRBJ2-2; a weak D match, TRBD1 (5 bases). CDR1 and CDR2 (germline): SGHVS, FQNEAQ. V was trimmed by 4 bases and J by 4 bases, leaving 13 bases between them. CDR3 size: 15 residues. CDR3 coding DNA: TGTGCCAGCAGCTCCAGGACACCAGGCACCGGGGAGCTGTTTTTT. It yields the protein CASSSRTPGTGELFF.

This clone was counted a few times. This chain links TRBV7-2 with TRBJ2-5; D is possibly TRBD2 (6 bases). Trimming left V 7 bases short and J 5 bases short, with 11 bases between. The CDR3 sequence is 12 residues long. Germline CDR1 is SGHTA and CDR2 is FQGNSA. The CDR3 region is CASMSSGETQYF. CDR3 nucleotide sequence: TGTGCCAGCATGTCCAGCGGGGAGACCCAGTACTTC.

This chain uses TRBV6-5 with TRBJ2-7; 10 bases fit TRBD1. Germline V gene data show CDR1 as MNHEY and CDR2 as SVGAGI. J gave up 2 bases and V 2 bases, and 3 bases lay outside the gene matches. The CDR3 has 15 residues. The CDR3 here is CASSYGGTGAYEQYF. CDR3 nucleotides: TGTGCCAGCAGTTACGGTGGGACAGGGGCCTACGAGCAGTACTTC.

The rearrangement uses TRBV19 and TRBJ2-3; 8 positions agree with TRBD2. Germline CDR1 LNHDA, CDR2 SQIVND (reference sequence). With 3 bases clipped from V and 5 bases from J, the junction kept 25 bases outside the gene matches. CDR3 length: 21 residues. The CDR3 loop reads CASSILGPLPGGGPLGDTQYF. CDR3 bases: TGTGCCAGTAGTATTCTTGGACCCCTCCCCGGCGGGGGGCCTCTCGGAGATACGCAGTATTTT.

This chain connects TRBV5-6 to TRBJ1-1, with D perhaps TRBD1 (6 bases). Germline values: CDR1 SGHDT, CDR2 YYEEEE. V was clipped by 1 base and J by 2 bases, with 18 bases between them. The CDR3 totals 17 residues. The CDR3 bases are TGTGCCAGCAGCTTGTCCTACGGCAGGGGAATAAACACTGAAGCTTTCTTT. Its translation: CASSLSYGRGINTEAFF.

The CDR3 region has the DNA TGTGCCAGCAGTCGGACTAGCAAGCTACCGGCAAGAGGCAATGAGCAGTTCTTC. Its protein product is CASSRTSKLPARGNEQFF. The chain joins TRBV2 to TRBJ2-1; 8 bases align to TRBD2. The V segment lost 5 bases and the J segment 6 bases; nucleotides outside the gene matches: 18. Germline CDR1 is SNHLY and CDR2 is FYNNEI. CDR3 length: 18 amino acids.

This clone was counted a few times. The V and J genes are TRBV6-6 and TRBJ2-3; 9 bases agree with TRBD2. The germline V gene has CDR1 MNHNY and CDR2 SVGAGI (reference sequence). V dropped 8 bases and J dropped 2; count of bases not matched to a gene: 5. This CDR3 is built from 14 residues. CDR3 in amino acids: CASRSGGITDTQYF. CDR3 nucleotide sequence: TGTGCCAGCCGGAGCGGGGGGATCACAGATACGCAGTATTTT.

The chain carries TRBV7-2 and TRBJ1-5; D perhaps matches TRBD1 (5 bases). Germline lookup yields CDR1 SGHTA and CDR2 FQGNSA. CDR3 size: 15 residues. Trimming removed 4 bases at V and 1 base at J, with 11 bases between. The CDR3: CASSWGGESNQPQHF. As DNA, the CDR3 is TGTGCCAGCAGCTGGGGAGGGGAGAGCAATCAGCCCCAGCATTTT.

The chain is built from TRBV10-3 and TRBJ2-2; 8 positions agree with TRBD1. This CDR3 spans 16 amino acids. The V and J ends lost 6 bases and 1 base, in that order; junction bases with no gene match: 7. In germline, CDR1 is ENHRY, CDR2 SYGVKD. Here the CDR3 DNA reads TGTGCCATCAGGCAATCCGGGACAGGGAACACCGGGGAGCTGTTTTTT. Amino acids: CAIRQSGTGNTGELFF.

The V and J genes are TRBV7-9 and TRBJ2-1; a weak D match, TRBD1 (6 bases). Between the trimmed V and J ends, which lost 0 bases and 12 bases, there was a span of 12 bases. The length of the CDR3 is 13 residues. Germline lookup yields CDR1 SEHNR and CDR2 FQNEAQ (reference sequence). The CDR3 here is CASSLAQQGRQFF. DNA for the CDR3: TGTGCCAGCAGCTTAGCGCAACAGGGAAGGCAGTTCTTC.

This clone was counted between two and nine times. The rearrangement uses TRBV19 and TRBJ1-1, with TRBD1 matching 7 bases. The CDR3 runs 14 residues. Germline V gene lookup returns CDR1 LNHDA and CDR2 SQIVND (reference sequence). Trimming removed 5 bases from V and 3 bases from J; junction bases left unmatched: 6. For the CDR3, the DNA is TGTGCCAGTAGTTATACAGGGGCGGACACTGAAGCTTTCTTT. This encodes CASSYTGADTEAFF.

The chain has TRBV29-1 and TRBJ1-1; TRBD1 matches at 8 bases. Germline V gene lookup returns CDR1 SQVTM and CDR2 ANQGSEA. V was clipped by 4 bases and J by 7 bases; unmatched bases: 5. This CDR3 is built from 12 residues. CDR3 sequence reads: CSVVQGADEAFF. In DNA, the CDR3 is TGCAGCGTTGTCCAGGGGGCTGATGAAGCTTTCTTT.

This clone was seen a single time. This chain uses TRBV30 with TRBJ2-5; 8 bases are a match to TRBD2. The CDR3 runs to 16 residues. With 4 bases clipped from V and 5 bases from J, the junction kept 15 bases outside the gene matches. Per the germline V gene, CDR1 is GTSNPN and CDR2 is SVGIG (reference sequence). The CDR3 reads CAWTRDSGEPGETQYF. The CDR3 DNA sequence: TGTGCCTGGACCAGGGATAGCGGGGAACCTGGGGAGACCCAGTACTTC.

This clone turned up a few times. CDR3 nucleotides: TGCGCCAGCAGCTTGGGGACTACAGATTCCTACGAGCAGTACTTC. This gives the protein CASSLGTTDSYEQYF. The V call is TRBV5-1, the J call TRBJ2-7, with a possible D match to TRBD2 (6 bases). CDR3 length equals 15 residues. V lost 0 bases and J lost 1, with 11 bases in between. Germline-derived CDR1 and CDR2 are SGHRS and YFSETQ.

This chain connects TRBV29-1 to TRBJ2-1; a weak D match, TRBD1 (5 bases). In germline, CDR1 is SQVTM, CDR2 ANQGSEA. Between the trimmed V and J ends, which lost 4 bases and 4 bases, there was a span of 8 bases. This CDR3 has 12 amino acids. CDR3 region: CSVVREYNEQFF. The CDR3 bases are TGCAGCGTTGTCAGGGAATACAATGAGCAGTTCTTC.

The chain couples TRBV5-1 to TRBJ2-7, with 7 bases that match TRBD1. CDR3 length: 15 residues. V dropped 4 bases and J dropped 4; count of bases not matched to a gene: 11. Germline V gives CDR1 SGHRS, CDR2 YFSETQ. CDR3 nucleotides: TGCGCCAGCAGCCCTACAAGACAGGGCCCATACGAGCAGTACTTC. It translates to CASSPTRQGPYEQYF.

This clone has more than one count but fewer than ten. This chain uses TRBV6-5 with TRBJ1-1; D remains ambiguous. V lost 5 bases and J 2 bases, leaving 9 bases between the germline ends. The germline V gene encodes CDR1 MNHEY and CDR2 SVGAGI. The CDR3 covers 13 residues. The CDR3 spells CASSKEFNTEAFF. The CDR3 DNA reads TGTGCCAGCAGTAAGGAGTTCAACACTGAAGCTTTCTTT.

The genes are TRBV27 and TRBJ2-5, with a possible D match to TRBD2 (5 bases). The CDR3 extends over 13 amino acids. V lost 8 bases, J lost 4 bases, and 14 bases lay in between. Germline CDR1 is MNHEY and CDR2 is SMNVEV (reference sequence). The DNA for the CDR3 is TGTGCCAGCCGGTTTAATGGAGGAGAGACCCAGTACTTC. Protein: CASRFNGGETQYF.

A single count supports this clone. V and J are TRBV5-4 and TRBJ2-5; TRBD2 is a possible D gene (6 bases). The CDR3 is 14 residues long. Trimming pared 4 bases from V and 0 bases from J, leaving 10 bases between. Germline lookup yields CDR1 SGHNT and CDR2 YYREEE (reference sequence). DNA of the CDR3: TGTGCCAGCAGCGAGCGGGCAGACCAAGAGACCCAGTACTTC. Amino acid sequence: CASSERADQETQYF.

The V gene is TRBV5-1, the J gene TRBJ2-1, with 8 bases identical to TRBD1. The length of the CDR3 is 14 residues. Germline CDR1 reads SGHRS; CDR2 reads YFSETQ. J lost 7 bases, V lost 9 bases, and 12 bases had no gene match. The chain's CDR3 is CATTTGQGLNEQFF. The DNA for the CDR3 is TGCGCCACCACCACCGGACAGGGTTTGAATGAGCAGTTCTTC.

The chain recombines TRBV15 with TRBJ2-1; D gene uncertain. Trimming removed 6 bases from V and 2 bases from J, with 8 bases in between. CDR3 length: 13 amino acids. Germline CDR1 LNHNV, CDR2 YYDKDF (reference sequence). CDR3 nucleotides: TGTGCCACCAGGTCCCTAGCCTACAATGAGCAGTTCTTC. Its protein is CATRSLAYNEQFF.

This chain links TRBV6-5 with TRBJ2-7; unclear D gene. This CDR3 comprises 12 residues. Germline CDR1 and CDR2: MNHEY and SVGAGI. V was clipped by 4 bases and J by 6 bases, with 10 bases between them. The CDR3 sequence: CASSLLGTEQYF. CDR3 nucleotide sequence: TGTGCCAGCAGTTTACTTGGTACCGAGCAGTACTTC.